The entry below describes one T cell receptor beta chain. The CDR3 has 14 residues. V shed 6 bases and J 4 bases; nucleotides not matched to a gene: 5. Germline values: CDR1 MDHEN, CDR2 SYDVKM. Source study methods: Reference gene primers were amplified, and this amplification served to estimate nucleated cell counts. Clones were sequenced by immunoSEQ multiplex PCR, and TCRdb holds only the in-frame ones, with some missing. That table supplies the V and J calls and clone size; D and trimming were determined from the DNA. The sample holds tens of thousands of clones, about 83% seen once. This sample was taken from a study of blood T cell repertoires in COVID-19. Study in general: The United States, Italy and Spain provided the acute and convalescent COVID-19 samples. From T cells, B-cell-depleted T cells, or PBMCs came the material, which was cDNA or gDNA.

The sequenced sample consisted of peripheral blood. This receptor was obtained from a human donor in a cohort sampled during active COVID-19. The chain links TRBV28 to TRBJ2-7, with 11 bases matching TRBD2. In DNA, the CDR3 is TGTGCCAGCAGACCGGGACTAGCGGCTTACGAGCAGTACTTC. This encodes CASRPGLAAYEQYF.